Below are 23 T cell receptor beta chains sequenced from a single sample in a study of blood T cell repertoires in COVID-19. Measured with immunoSEQ multiplex PCR; TCRdb has only the in-frame clones, and not every one. Of tens of thousands of clones detected, roughly 85% appear once; the ten largest clones hold around 40%. The specimen was peripheral blood. The receptors shown here come from a human donor in a cohort sampled during active COVID-19.

This clone was counted once. J is TRBJ1-2 and V is TRBV4-1; unclear D gene. Between the trimmed V and J ends, which lost 1 base and 5 bases, there was a span of 14 bases. The CDR3 covers 15 residues. Germline CDR1 and CDR2: MGHRA and YSYEKL. The CDR3 protein is CASSQGRNGLYGYTF. The CDR3 nucleotides read TGCGCCAGCAGCCAAGGTCGCAACGGACTATATGGCTACACCTTC.

The chain joins TRBV5-1 to TRBJ2-2; D gene ambiguous. This CDR3 is built from 17 residues. V dropped 0 bases and J dropped 0 bases, with 12 bases sitting between them. CDR1 and CDR2 from the germline V gene are SGHRS and YFSETQ. Here the CDR3 DNA reads TGCGCCAGCAGCTTGGGCCAGACTCACGCGAACACCGGGGAGCTGTTTTTT. Protein product: CASSLGQTHANTGELFF. Full variable domain (rest looked up from reference TRBV5-1 and TRBJ2-2): KAGVTQTPRYLIKTRGQQVTLSCSPISGHRSVSWYQQTPGQGLQFLFEYFSETQRNKGNFPGRFSGRQFSNSRSEMNVSTLELGDSALYLCASSLGQTHANTGELFFGEGSRLTVL.

This chain connects TRBV5-1 to TRBJ2-3, with 7 bases matching TRBD1. The CDR3 length is 17 residues. CDR1 is SGHRS, CDR2 YFSETQ, per germline. V shed 2 bases, J shed 0 bases, and the junction held 9 bases outside the gene matches. The CDR3 here is CASSLTGAVMSTDTQYF. The CDR3, as DNA: TGCGCCAGCAGCTTAACAGGGGCGGTTATGAGCACAGATACGCAGTATTTT.

The chain recombines TRBV5-8 with TRBJ1-3; the D is unclear. The germline V and J ends were trimmed by 6 bases and 4 bases, with 23 bases remaining between them. CDR1 and CDR2 (germline): SGHTS, YDEGEE. This CDR3 has 17 residues. The chain's CDR3 is CASTRRGIQIFGNTIYF. CDR3 coding DNA: TGTGCCAGCACCCGTCGGGGAATCCAAATCTTCGGAAACACCATATATTTT. The full variable domain, with the rest looked up from reference TRBV5-8 and TRBJ1-3, is EAGVTQSPTHLIKTRGQQATLRCSPISGHTSVYWYQQALGLGLQFLLWYDEGEERNRGNFPPRFSGRQFPNYSSELNVNALELEDSALYLCASTRRGIQIFGNTIYFGEGSWLTVV.

With regard to this clone: Germline and junction disagree at one end, which may indicate a read error. The chain links TRBV18 to TRBJ2-2; possibly TRBD2 for D (5 bases). The germline CDR1 and CDR2 sequences are KGHSH and LQKENI. This CDR3 has 14 residues. The CDR3 here is CASSPLANTGELFF. The CDR3 nucleotides are TGTGCCAGCTCCCCACTAGCGAACACCGGGGAGCTGTTTTTT.

The chain links TRBV19 to TRBJ2-2; 11 bases match TRBD1. The V segment lost 4 bases and the J segment 4 bases; nucleotides outside the gene matches: 5. The length of the CDR3 is 16 residues. Germline V gene sequence: CDR1 LNHDA, CDR2 SQIVND (reference sequence). CDR3 bases: TGTGCCAGTAGTACCATGGGACAGGGGGTCACCGGGGAGCTGTTTTTT. Translating gives CASSTMGQGVTGELFF.

The V call is TRBV2, the J call TRBJ2-3; 9 nucleotides align to TRBD2. The CDR3 length is 16 residues. With V trimmed by 2 bases and J by 0 bases, 3 bases remained unmatched. The germline V gene encodes CDR1 SNHLY and CDR2 FYNNEI. The CDR3 here is CASSERGRESTDTQYF. The CDR3 nucleotides are TGTGCCAGCAGTGAACGCGGGAGGGAAAGCACAGATACGCAGTATTTT.

This chain connects TRBV13 to TRBJ2-5; D gene uncertain. The germline gives CDR1 PRHDT, CDR2 FYEKMQ (reference sequence). There are 14 residues in the CDR3. V lost 4 bases, J lost 3 bases, and 12 bases lay in between. CDR3 in amino acids: CASSSSGREETQYF. The CDR3 DNA reads as TGTGCCAGCAGCTCCTCTGGTCGGGAAGAGACCCAGTACTTC.

The chain joins TRBV11-3 to TRBJ2-5; possible D gene TRBD1, 6 bases. The CDR3 contains 14 residues. Trimming took off 5 bases at V and 4 bases at J, with 14 bases between the two ends. The germline gives CDR1 SGHNT, CDR2 YENEEA. Here the CDR3 reads CASSPPGGPETQYF. CDR3 sequence (DNA): TGTGCCAGCAGCCCGCCTGGGGGCCCAGAGACCCAGTACTTC.

This clone was seen just once. The chain recombines TRBV11-2 with TRBJ2-7; the D is unclear. CDR1 SGHAT and CDR2 FQNNGV come from the germline V gene. The V end was cut by 1 base, the J end by 2 bases, with 9 bases between. CDR3 length: 14 residues. The CDR3 loop reads CASSLVGGTYEQYF. CDR3 DNA: TGTGCCAGCAGCTTAGTAGGCGGCACCTACGAGCAGTACTTC.

This chain links TRBV9 with TRBJ2-5, with unresolved D. CDR3 length equals 14 residues. Germline V gene sequence: CDR1 SGDLS, CDR2 YYNGEE. V was cut by 0 bases and J by 7 bases, with 13 bases left in between. The CDR3 region has the DNA TGTGCCAGCAGCGTAGCTGTAGTAAAAAGGACCCAGTACTTC. This sequence encodes CASSVAVVKRTQYF. The full variable domain, completed using reference TRBV9 and TRBJ2-5, is DSGVTQTPKHLITATGQRVTLRCSPRSGDLSVYWYQQSLDQGLQFLIQYYNGEERAKGNILERFSAQQFPDLHSELNLSSLELGDSALYFCASSVAVVKRTQYFGPGTRLLVL.

The count of this clone is one. The chain employs TRBV7-6 and TRBJ1-5; D uncertain. Between the trimmed V and J ends, which lost 1 base and 5 bases, there was a span of 6 bases. The CDR3 runs to 13 residues. Germline V gene sequence: CDR1 SGHVS, CDR2 FNYEAQ. The CDR3 region has the DNA TGTGCCAGCAGCTTAGGCGTTGATCAGCCCCAGCATTTT. Translation gives CASSLGVDQPQHF. The full variable domain, in which reference TRBV7-6 and TRBJ1-5 provide the parts outside the CDR3, is GAGVSQSPRYKVTKRGQDVALRCDPISGHVSLYWYRQALGQGPEFLTYFNYEAQQDKSGLPNDRFSAERPEGSISTLTIQRTEQRDSAMYRCASSLGVDQPQHFGDGTRLSIL.

The chain has TRBV5-4 and TRBJ2-7, with D tentatively TRBD2 (6 bases). The CDR3 runs to 16 residues. Germline V gives CDR1 SGHNT, CDR2 YYREEE (reference sequence). V gave up 5 bases and J gave up 0 bases, with 18 bases separating them. The DNA of the CDR3 is TGTGCCAGCAGACCCGCAGCGGGTACAGCCTCCTACGAGCAGTACTTC. Translation gives CASRPAAGTASYEQYF.

The chain couples TRBV27 to TRBJ1-5; a possible D gene is TRBD1 (5 bases). The germline V gene encodes CDR1 MNHEY and CDR2 SMNVEV (reference sequence). The CDR3 runs 15 residues. Trimming took off 2 bases at V and 1 base at J, with 9 bases between the two ends. This CDR3 is CASSLEAGSNQPQHF. The CDR3 DNA reads TGTGCCAGCAGTTTAGAGGCAGGGAGCAATCAGCCCCAGCATTTT.

This clone was detected only a few times. CDR3 sequence (DNA): TGTGCCAGCAGCTTCTCCCCCGGGACTAGCGGGGGCACAGATACGCAGTATTTT. Translation gives CASSFSPGTSGGTDTQYF. V and J are TRBV5-6 and TRBJ2-3, with 13 bases that match TRBD2. The V gene's germline CDR1 is SGHDT and CDR2 YYEEEE. This CDR3 is built from 18 residues. Trimming cost V 2 bases and J 1 base; bases outside gene matches: 7.

The J gene is TRBJ1-2, the V gene TRBV12-5; 7 bases are shared with TRBD1. This CDR3 region has 16 residues. Looked up from germline, CDR1 is LGHNT and CDR2 is FRNRAP. V dropped 4 bases and J dropped 6; count of bases not matched to a gene: 14. CDR3 sequence: CASGSSQTDRDHGYTF. CDR3 nucleotide sequence: TGTGCTAGTGGTTCGTCCCAAACCGACAGGGATCATGGCTACACCTTC.

This clone was counted once. The chain has TRBV19 and TRBJ1-5, with TRBD1 matching 8 bases. Germline CDR1 LNHDA, CDR2 SQIVND (reference sequence). This CDR3 region has 15 residues. V trimming: 7 bases; J trimming: 4 bases; junction bases outside the gene matches: 9. CDR3 sequence (DNA): TGTGCCAGTACCATAGGCACAGGGGGGAATCAGCCCCAGCATTTT. It specifies CASTIGTGGNQPQHF.

The V and J genes are TRBV9 and TRBJ2-7; 8 bases fit TRBD2. V dropped 4 bases and J dropped 3; count of bases not matched to a gene: 6. Per the germline V gene, CDR1 is SGDLS and CDR2 is YYNGEE. The CDR3 spans 14 residues. The chain's CDR3 is CASSPGLGFYEQYF. For the CDR3, the DNA is TGTGCCAGCAGCCCGGGACTAGGGTTCTACGAGCAGTACTTC.

The chain employs TRBV10-1 and TRBJ2-7, with D perhaps matching TRBD2 (5 bases). Trimming pared 8 bases from V and 1 base from J, leaving 15 bases between. The CDR3 sequence is 14 residues long. CDR1 is WNHNN, CDR2 SYGVQD, per germline (reference sequence). CDR3 amino acids: CASHTRELSYEQYF. Here the CDR3 DNA reads TGCGCCAGCCATACACGGGAACTGTCCTACGAGCAGTACTTC.

This sequence joins TRBV6-2 or TRBV6-3 and TRBJ2-7; 7 bases are a match to TRBD1. Trimming cost V 6 bases and J 2 bases; bases outside gene matches: 10. The germline V gene has CDR1 MNHEY and CDR2 SVGEGT. The CDR3 consists of 15 residues. The CDR3 loop reads CASSLWGTGAYEQYF. The CDR3 DNA sequence: TGTGCCAGCAGCCTATGGGGCACAGGGGCCTACGAGCAGTACTTC.

The CDR3 region has the DNA TGTGCCAGCAGTAGCACTAGATTCAATGAGCAGTTCTTC. Amino acid sequence: CASSSTRFNEQFF. The chain uses TRBV7-2 and TRBJ2-1, with a tentative D call TRBD2 (5 bases). Germline V gene lookup returns CDR1 SGHTA and CDR2 FQGNSA. The V end lost 6 bases, the J end lost 6 bases, and 12 bases lay between the germline ends. This CDR3 comprises 13 residues.

The chain couples TRBV15 to TRBJ2-7, with 8 positions matching TRBD2. The germline CDR1 and CDR2 sequences are LNHNV and YYDKDF (reference sequence). J lost 2 bases, V lost 1 base, and 7 bases had no gene match. The CDR3 has 16 amino acids. This CDR3 is CATSRVAGTPTYEQYF. DNA for the CDR3: TGTGCCACCAGCAGAGTAGCGGGGACACCAACCTACGAGCAGTACTTC.

The chain combines TRBV18 with TRBJ1-1, with TRBD1 as a possible D gene (6 bases). CDR1 is KGHSH, CDR2 LQKENI, per germline. The length of the CDR3 is 13 residues. V dropped 10 bases and J dropped 11 bases, with 23 bases sitting between them. The DNA for the CDR3 is TGTGCCAACTCTCCCACAGCCGGCGGGGGCGCTTTCTTT. Translating it yields CANSPTAGGGAFF.